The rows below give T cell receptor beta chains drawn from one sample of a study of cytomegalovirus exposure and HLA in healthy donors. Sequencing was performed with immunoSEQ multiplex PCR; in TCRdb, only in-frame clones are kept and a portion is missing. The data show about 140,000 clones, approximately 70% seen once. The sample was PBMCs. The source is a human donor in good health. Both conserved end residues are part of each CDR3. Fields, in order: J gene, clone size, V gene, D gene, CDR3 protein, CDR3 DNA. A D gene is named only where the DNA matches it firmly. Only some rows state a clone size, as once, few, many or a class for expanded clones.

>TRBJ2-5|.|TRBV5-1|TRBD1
CASTSPGQGAETQYF
TGCGCCAGCACCTCCCCGGGACAGGGGGCGGAGACCCAGTACTTC
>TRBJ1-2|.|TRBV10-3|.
CAISESAYEDYGYTF
TGTGCCATCAGTGAGTCTGCTTACGAGGACTATGGCTACACCTTC
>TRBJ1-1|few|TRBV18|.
CASSRAGPTEAFF
TGTGCCAGCTCAAGGGCAGGGCCCACTGAAGCTTTCTTT
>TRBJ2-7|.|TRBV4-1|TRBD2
CASSDIAGTYEQYF
TGCGCCAGCAGCGATATAGCGGGAACCTACGAGCAGTACTTC
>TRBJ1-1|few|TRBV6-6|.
CASRRREQVNTEAFF
TGTGCCAGTCGCCGCAGGGAACAGGTGAACACTGAAGCTTTCTTT
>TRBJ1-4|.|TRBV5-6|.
CASSLAGRAEKLFF
TGTGCCAGCAGCTTGGCAGGGCGTGCGGAAAAACTGTTTTTT
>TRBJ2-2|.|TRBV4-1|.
CASSQTHQGTGELFF
TGCGCCAGCAGCCAGACGCATCAGGGGACCGGGGAGCTGTTTTTT
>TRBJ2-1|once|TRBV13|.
CASSLGGISYNEQFF
TGTGCCAGCAGCTTAGGCGGGATCTCCTACAATGAGCAGTTCTTC
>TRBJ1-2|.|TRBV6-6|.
CASSYSARVVSGYTF
TGTGCCAGCAGTTACTCGGCCAGGGTAGTGAGTGGCTACACCTTC
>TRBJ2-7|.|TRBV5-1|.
CASSLGSNSGYEQYF
TGCGCCAGCAGCTTGGGGTCAAACAGTGGGTACGAGCAGTACTTC
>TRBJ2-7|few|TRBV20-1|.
CSAGQYYEQYF
TGCAGTGCTGGACAGTACTACGAGCAGTACTTC
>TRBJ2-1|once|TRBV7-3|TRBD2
CASSSLAGGPNEQFF
TGTGCCAGCAGCTCCCTAGCGGGGGGGCCGAATGAGCAGTTCTTC
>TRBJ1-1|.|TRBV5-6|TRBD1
CASSLGDREAFF
TGTGCCAGCAGCTTGGGGGACAGGGAGGCTTTCTTT
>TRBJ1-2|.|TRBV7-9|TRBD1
CASSQTGQAANYGYTF
TGTGCCAGCAGTCAAACTGGACAGGCAGCTAACTATGGCTACACCTTC
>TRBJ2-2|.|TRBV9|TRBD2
CASSIRTSGPNTGELFF
TGTGCCAGCAGCATTCGGACTAGCGGGCCGAACACCGGGGAGCTGTTTTTT
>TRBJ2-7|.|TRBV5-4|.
CASSKGRGGGEQYF
TGTGCCAGCAGCAAGGGGCGGGGCGGAGGCGAGCAGTACTTC
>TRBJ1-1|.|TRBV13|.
CASSYGVGLNTEAFF
TGTGCCAGCAGCTACGGCGTGGGGCTGAACACTGAAGCTTTCTTT
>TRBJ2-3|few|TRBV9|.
CASSAGLSTDTQYF
TGTGCCAGCAGCGCCGGACTAAGCACAGATACGCAGTATTTT
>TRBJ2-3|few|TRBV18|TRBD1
CASSPRDRGPAYDTQYF
TGTGCCAGCTCACCTCGGGACAGGGGGCCAGCCTATGATACGCAGTATTTT
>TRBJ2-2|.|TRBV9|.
CASSVEAGAGELFF
TGTGCCAGCAGCGTAGAGGCAGGGGCCGGGGAGCTGTTTTTT
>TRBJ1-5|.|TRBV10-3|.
CAISESGGTGNQPQHF
TGTGCCATCAGTGAGTCGGGGGGGACCGGCAATCAGCCCCAGCATTTT